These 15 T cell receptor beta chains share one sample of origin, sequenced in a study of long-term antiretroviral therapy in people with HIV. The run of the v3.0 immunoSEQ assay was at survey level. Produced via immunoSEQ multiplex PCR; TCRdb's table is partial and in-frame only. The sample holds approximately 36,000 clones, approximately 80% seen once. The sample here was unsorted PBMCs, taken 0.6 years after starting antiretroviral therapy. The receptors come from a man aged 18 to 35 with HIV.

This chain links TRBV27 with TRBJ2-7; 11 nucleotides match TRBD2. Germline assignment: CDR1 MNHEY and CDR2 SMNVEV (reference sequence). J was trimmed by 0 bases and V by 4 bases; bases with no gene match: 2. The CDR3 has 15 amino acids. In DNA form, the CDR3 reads TGTGCCAGCAGTTGGCTAGCGGGAGGCTCCTACGAGCAGTACTTC. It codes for CASSWLAGGSYEQYF.

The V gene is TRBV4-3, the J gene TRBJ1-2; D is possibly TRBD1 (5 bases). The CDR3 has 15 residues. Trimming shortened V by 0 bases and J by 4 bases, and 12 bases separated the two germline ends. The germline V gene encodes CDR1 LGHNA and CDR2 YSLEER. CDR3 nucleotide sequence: TGCGCCAGCAGCCAAGATCTTGGGACGGGCTATGGCTACACCTTC. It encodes CASSQDLGTGYGYTF.

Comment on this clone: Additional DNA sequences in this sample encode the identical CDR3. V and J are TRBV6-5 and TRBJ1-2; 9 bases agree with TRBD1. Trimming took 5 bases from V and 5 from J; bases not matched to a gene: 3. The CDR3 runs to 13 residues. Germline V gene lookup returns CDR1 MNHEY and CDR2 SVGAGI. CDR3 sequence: CASSPGTGYGYTF. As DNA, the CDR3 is TGTGCCAGCAGTCCCGGGACAGGGTATGGCTACACCTTC.

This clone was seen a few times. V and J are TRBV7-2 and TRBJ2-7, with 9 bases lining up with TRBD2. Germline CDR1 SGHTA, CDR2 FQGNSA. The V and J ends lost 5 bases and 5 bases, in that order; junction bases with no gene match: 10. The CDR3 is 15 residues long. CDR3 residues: CASSPPVAGANEQYF. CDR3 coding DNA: TGTGCCAGCAGCCCCCCCGTAGCGGGAGCCAACGAGCAGTACTTC. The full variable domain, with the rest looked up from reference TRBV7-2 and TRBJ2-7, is GAGVSQSPSNKVTEKGKDVELRCDPISGHTALYWYRQSLGQGLEFLIYFQGNSAPDKSGLPSDRFSAERTGGSVSTLTIQRTQQEDSAVYLCASSPPVAGANEQYFGPGTRLTVT.

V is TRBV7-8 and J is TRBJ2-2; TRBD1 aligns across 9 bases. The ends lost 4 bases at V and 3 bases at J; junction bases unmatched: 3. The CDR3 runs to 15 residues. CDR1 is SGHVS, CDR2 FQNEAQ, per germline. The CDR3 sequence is CASSSDRGDTGELFF. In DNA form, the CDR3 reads TGTGCCAGCAGCTCGGACAGGGGTGACACCGGGGAGCTGTTTTTT.

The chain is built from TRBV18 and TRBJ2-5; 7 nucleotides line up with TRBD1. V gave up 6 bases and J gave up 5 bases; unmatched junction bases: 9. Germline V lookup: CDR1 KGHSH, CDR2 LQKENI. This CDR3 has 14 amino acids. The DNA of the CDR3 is TGTGCCAGCTCCCCGAGAGGGGGCGGGGAGACCCAGTACTTC. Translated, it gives CASSPRGGGETQYF.

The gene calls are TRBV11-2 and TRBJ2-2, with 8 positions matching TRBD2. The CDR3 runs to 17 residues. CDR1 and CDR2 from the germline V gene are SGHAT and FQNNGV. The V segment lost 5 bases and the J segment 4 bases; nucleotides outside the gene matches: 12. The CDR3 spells CASSQTAGGSTTGELFF. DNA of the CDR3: TGTGCCAGCAGCCAGACGGCGGGAGGATCAACCACCGGGGAGCTGTTTTTT.

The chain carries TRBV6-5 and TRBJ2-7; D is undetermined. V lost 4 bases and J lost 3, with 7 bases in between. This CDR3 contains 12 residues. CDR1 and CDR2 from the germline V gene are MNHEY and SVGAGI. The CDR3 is CASSSRLYEQYF. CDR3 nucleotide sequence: TGTGCCAGCAGTTCCCGACTCTACGAGCAGTACTTC.

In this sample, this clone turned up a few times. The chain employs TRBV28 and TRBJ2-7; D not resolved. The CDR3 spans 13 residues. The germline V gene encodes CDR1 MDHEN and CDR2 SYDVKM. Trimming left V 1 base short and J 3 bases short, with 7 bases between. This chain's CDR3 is CASSLFGVYEQYF. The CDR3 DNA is TGTGCCAGCAGTTTATTCGGCGTCTACGAGCAGTACTTC.

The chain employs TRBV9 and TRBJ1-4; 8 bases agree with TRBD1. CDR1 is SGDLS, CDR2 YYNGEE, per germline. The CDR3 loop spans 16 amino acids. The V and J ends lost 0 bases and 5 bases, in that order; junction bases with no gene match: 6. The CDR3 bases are TGTGCCAGCAGCGTAGATACGGACAGGGTGAATGAAAAACTGTTTTTT. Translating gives CASSVDTDRVNEKLFF.

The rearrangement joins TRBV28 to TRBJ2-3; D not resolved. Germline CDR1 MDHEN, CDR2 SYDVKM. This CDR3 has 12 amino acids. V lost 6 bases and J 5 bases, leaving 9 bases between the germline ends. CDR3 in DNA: TGTGCCAGCAGGCAGAATCGAGATACGCAGTATTTT. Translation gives CASRQNRDTQYF.

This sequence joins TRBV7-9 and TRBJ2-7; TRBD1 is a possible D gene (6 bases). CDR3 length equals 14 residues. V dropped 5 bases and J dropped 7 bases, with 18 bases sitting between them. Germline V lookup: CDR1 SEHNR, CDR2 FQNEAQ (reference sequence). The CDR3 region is CASSHEQGWEEQYF. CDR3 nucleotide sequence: TGTGCCAGCAGCCACGAACAGGGTTGGGAAGAGCAGTACTTC.

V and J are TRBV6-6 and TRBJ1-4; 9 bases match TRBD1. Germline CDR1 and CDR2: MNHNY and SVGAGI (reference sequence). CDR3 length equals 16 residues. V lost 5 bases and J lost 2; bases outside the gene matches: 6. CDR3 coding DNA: TGTGCCAGCAGTAAGGGACAGGGAGGCACTAATGAAAAACTGTTTTTT. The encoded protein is CASSKGQGGTNEKLFF.

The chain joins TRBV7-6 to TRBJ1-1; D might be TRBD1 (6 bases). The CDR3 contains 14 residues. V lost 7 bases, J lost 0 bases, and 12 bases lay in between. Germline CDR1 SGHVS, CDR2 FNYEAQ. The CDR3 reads CASMGRDMNTEAFF. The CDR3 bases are TGTGCCAGCATGGGTCGGGACATGAACACTGAAGCTTTCTTT. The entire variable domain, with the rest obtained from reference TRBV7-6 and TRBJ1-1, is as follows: GAGVSQSPRYKVTKRGQDVALRCDPISGHVSLYWYRQALGQGPEFLTYFNYEAQQDKSGLPNDRFSAERPEGSISTLTIQRTEQRDSAMYRCASMGRDMNTEAFFGQGTRLTVV.

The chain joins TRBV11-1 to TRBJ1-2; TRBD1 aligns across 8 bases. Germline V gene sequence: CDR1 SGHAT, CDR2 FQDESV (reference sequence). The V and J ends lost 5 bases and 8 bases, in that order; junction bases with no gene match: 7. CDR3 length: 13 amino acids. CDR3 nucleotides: TGTGCCAGCAGCATAAGGACAGGGAGCGGCTACACCTTC. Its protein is CASSIRTGSGYTF. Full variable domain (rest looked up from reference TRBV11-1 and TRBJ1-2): EAEVAQSPRYKITEKSQAVAFWCDPISGHATLYWYRQILGQGPELLVQFQDESVVDDSQLPKDRFSAERLKGVDSTLKIQPAELGDSAMYLCASSIRTGSGYTFGSGTRLTVV.